This entry is about one T cell receptor beta chain. A read error may account for a junction end that differs from germline. The data originate from a study of blood T cell repertoires in COVID-19. Background on the study: T cells, B-cell-depleted T cells, or PBMCs provided the cDNA or gDNA that served as material.

There are 11 residues in the CDR3. Germline CDR1 LGHDT, CDR2 YNNKEL (reference sequence). Per the authors' pipeline: How many nucleated cells were present was estimated from reference gene primer amplification. Some clones are missing from TCRdb's copy, which holds only in-frame ones; the method was immunoSEQ multiplex PCR. V, J and clone size are taken as reported in that table, and D and trimming were inferred from the DNA itself. Among roughly 400,000 clones listed, approximately 87% were seen once. Clinical history reported by participants formed the basis on which cohorts were assigned. Donors of Cohort 3 who recovered were those that had two negative PCRs, clearance, or symptom resolution.

The rearrangement uses TRBV3-1 (or the pseudogene TRBV3-2) and TRBJ2-7; TRBD1 aligns across 8 bases. The source of this sequence is a woman between 45 and 60 years old who had recovered from COVID-19. Sequenced material: PBMCs or T cells enriched from blood (not recorded which). CDR3 loop: CASSQGWQGAF. CDR3 in DNA: TGTGCCAGCAGCCAAGGGTGGCAGGGGGCCTTC.